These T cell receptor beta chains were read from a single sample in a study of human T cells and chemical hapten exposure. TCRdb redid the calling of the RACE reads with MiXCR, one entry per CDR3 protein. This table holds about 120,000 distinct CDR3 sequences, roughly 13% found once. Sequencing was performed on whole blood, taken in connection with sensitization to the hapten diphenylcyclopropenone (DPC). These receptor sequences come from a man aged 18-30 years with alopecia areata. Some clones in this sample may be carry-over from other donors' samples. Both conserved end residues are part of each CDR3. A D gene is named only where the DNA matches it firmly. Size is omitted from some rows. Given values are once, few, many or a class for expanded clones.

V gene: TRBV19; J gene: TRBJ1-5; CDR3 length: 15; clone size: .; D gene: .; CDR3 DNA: TGTGCCAGTAGCCTGACACTTTATAGCAATCAGCCCCAGCATTTT; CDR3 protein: CASSLTLYSNQPQHF
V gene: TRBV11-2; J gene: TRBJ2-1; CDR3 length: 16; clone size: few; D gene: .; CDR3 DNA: TGTGCCAGCAGCGAGACATCGGGGCCGAAATACAATGAGCAGTTCTTC; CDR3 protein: CASSETSGPKYNEQFF
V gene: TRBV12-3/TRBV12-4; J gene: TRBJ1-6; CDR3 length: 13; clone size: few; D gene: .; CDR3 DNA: TGTGCCAGCACCCAGGGAATAAATTCACCCCTCCACTTT; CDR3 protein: CASTQGINSPLHF
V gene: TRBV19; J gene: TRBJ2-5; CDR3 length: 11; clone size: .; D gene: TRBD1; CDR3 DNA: TGTGCCAGTAGCCAAGGACAGGAACAACACTTC; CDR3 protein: CASSQGQEQHF
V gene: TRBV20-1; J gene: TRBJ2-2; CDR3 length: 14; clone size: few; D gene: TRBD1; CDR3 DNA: TGCAGTGCTACAGGACAGGGGAGAACCGGGGAGCTGTTTTTT; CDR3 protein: CSATGQGRTGELFF
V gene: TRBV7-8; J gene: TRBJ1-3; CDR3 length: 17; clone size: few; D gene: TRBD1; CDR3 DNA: TGTGCCAGCAGCCCCGGACGGGACAGGGTTTATGGAAACACCATATATTTT; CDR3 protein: CASSPGRDRVYGNTIYF
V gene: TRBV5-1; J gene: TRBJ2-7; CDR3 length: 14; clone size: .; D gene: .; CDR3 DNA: TGCGCCAGCAGCCGTGGACATAGGGGGAGCGAGCAGTACTTC; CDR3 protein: CASSRGHRGSEQYF
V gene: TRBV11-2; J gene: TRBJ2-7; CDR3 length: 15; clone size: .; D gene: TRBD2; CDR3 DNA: TGTGCCAGCAGCCTAGAGGCTAGCGGTACCTACGAGCAGTACTTC; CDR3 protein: CASSLEASGTYEQYF
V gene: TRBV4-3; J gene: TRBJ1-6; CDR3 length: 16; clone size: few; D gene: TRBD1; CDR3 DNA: TGCGCCAGCAGCCAAGATTACGGGACAGGTTTTTCACCCCTCCACTTT; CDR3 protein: CASSQDYGTGFSPLHF
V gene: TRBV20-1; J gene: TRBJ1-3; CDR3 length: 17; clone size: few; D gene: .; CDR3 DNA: TGCAGTGCTAGATCGACGGGCAGGGGCCTCTCTGGAAACACCATATATTTT; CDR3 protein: CSARSTGRGLSGNTIYF
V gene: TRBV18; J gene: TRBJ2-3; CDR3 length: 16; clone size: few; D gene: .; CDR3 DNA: TGTGCCAGCTCACCCCAAAGGGGCCTAACCACAGATACGCAGTATTTT; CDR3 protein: CASSPQRGLTTDTQYF
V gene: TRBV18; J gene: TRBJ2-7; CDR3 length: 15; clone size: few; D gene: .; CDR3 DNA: TGTGCCAGCTCACCGGATCCCGACAGCTCCTACGAGCAGTACTTC; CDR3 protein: CASSPDPDSSYEQYF
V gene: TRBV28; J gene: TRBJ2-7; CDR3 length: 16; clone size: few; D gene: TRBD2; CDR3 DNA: TGTGCCAGCAGTTTAACGTGGAGCGGGGGGTCCTACGAGCAGTACTTC; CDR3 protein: CASSLTWSGGSYEQYF
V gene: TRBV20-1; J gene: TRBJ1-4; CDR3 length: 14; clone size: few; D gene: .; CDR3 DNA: TGCAGTGCTAGAGGAGGGAAAACTAATGAAAAACTGTTTTTT; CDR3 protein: CSARGGKTNEKLFF
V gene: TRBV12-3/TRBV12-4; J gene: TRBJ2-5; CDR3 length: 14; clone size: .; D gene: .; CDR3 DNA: TGTGCCAGCAGCCCAGGACAGCACCAAGAGACCCAGTACTTC; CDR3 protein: CASSPGQHQETQYF
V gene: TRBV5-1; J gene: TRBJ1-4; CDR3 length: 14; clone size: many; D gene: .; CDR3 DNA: TGCGCCAGCAGCGACAGTGCCACTAATGAAAAACTGTTTTTT; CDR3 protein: CASSDSATNEKLFF
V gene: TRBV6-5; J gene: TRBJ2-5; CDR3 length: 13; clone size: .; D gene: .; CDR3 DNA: TGTGCCAGCAGTACACCCAGAGGGGAGACCCAGTACTTC; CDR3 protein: CASSTPRGETQYF
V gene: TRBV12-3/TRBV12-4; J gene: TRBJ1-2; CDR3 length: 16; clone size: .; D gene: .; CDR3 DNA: TGTGCCAGCAGACTATCATACCCCGGACCCACTCTGCGCTACACCTTC; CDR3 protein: CASRLSYPGPTLRYTF
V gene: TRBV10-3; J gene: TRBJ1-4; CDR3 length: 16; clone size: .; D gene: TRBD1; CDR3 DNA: TGTGCCATCAGTGACCCCGACAGGGCAACTAATGAAAAACTGTTTTTT; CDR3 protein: CAISDPDRATNEKLFF
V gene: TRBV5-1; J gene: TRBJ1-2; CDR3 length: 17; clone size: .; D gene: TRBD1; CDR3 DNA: TGCGCCAGCAGCCCCGCCGGGACAGGGTTTTTCAACTATGGCTACACCTTC; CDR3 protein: CASSPAGTGFFNYGYTF
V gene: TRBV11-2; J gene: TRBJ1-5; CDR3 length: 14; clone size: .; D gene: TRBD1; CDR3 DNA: TGTGCCAGCAAAAGGACAGGTCAAAATCAGCCCCAGCATTTT; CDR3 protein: CASKRTGQNQPQHF
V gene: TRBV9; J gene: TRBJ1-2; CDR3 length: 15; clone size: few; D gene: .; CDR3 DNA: TGTGCCAGCAGCGTAGAGGGCCGGCCTAACTATGGCTACACCTTC; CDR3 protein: CASSVEGRPNYGYTF
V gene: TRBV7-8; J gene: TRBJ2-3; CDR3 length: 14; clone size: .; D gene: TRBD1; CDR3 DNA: TGTGCCAGCAGCCTTGAGACAGGGGCAGATACGCAGTATTTT; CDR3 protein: CASSLETGADTQYF
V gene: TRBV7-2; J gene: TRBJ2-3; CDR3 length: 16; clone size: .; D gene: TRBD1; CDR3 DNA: TGTGCCAGCAGCTTAGTCCCCCCAGGGGGCTCGGATACGCAGTATTTT; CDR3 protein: CASSLVPPGGSDTQYF
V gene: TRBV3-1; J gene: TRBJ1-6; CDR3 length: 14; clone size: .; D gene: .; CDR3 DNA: TGTGCCAGCAGCCAAGGGGAACTTAATTCACCCCTCCACTTT; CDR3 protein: CASSQGELNSPLHF
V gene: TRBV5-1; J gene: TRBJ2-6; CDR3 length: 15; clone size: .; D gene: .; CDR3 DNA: TGCGCCAGCAGCCCCGGTTCCTCTGGGGCCAACGTCCTGACTTTC; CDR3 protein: CASSPGSSGANVLTF
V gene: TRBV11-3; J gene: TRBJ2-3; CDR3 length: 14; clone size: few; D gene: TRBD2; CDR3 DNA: TGTGCCAGCAGCTATAGCGGGTTGACAGATACGCAGTATTTT; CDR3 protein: CASSYSGLTDTQYF
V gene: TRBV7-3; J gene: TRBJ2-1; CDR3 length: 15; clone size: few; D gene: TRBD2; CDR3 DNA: TGTGCCAGCAGCCCGGAACTAGCGGGGGGGCGCGAGCAGTTCTTC; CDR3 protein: CASSPELAGGREQFF
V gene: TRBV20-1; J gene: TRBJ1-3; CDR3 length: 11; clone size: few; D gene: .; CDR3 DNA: TGCAGTGCTCACTCTGGAAACACCATATATTTT; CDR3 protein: CSAHSGNTIYF
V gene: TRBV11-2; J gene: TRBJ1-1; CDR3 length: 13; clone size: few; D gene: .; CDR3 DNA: TGTGCCAGCAGCTTTCAACAATCCACTGAAGCTTTCTTT; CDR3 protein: CASSFQQSTEAFF
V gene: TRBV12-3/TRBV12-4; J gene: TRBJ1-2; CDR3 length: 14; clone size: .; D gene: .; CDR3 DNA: TGTGCCAGCAGTTTAGATCCCTGGGGAGTTGGCTACACCTTC; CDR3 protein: CASSLDPWGVGYTF
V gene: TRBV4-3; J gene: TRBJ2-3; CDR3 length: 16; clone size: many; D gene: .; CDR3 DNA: TGCGCCAGCAGCCAAGAGCCACGGGGGGCTCTCGATACGCAGTATTTT; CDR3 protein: CASSQEPRGALDTQYF
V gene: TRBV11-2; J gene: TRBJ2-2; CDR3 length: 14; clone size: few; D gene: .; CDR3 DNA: TGTGCCAGCAGCTTCCGGGTTTCCCGCGGGGAGCTGTTTTTT; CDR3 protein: CASSFRVSRGELFF
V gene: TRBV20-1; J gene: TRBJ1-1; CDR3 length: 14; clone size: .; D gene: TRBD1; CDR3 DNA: TGCAGTGCGAAACCGGGACAGATGAACACTGAAGCTTTCTTT; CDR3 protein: CSAKPGQMNTEAFF
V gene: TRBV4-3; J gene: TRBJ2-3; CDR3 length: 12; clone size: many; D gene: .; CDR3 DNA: TGCGCCAGCAGCCAAGCAGGGGCTACGCAGTATTTT; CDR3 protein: CASSQAGATQYF
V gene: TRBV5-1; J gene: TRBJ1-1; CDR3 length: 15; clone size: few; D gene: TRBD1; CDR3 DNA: TGCGCCAGCAGCTATACCGGGACAGTTAACACTGAAGCTTTCTTT; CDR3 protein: CASSYTGTVNTEAFF
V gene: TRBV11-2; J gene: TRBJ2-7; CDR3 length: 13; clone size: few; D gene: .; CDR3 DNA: TGTGCCAGCAGCGACACTGGACCCTACGAGCAGTACTTC; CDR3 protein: CASSDTGPYEQYF